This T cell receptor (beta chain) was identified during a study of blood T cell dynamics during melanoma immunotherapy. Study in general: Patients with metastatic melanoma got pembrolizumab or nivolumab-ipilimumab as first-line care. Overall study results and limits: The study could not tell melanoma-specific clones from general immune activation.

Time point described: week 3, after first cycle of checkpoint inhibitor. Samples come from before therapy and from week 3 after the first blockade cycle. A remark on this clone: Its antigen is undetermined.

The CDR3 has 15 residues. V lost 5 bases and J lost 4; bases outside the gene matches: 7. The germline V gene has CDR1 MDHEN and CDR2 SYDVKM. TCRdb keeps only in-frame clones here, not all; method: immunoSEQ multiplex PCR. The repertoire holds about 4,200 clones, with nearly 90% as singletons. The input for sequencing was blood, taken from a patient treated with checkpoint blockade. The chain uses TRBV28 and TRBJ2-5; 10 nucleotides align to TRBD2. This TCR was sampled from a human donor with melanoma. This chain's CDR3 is CASSVILAGRETQYF. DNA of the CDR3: TGTGCCAGCAGTGTGATACTAGCGGGAAGAGAGACCCAGTACTTC.